Following are 21 T cell receptor beta chains from one sample sequenced in a study of cytomegalovirus exposure and HLA in healthy donors. PCR employed 60 Vbeta and 13 Jbeta primers. Only in-frame clones appear in the TCRdb table, and some are missing; sequencing was by immunoSEQ multiplex PCR. The sample has 150,000 or so clones, just over 70% seen once. Sequenced: PBMCs. The receptors here all came from a young man in good health and CMV-seropositive.

The chain joins TRBV10-3 to TRBJ1-2; maybe TRBD1 (5 bases). Germline V gives CDR1 ENHRY, CDR2 SYGVKD. V was shortened by 2 bases and J by 4 bases, with 8 bases between the two germline ends. This CDR3 spans 13 amino acids. The CDR3 region is CAISEEDSYGYTF. The DNA of the CDR3 is TGTGCCATCAGTGAGGAAGACAGCTATGGCTACACCTTC.

This clone was found many times. Other DNA sequences in the same sample also yield this CDR3. This chain uses TRBV7-2 with TRBJ1-2; D unresolved. Germline V lookup: CDR1 SGHTA, CDR2 FQGNSA. The CDR3 contains 13 residues. Trimming removed 0 bases at V and 8 bases at J, with 10 bases between. Here the CDR3 reads CASSLAGSGGYTF. The CDR3, as DNA: TGTGCCAGCAGCTTAGCCGGGAGTGGAGGCTACACCTTC.

The genes are TRBV19 and TRBJ1-1; D gene unclear. The CDR3 runs to 11 residues. CDR1 is LNHDA and CDR2 is SQIVND in the germline V gene (reference sequence). Trimming took 7 bases from V and 8 from J, leaving 11 bases between them. CDR3 loop: CASMGLREAFF. Written as DNA, the CDR3 is TGTGCCAGTATGGGCCTCCGAGAAGCTTTCTTT.

The chain couples TRBV27 to TRBJ1-1; 8 bases map to TRBD1. Germline V gene data show CDR1 as MNHEY and CDR2 as SMNVEV (reference sequence). J gave up 1 base and V 6 bases, and 7 bases lay outside the gene matches. The CDR3 has 15 amino acids. CDR3: CASRPAGGRNTEAFF. CDR3 coding DNA: TGTGCCAGCAGGCCAGCAGGGGGCCGGAACACTGAAGCTTTCTTT.

The genes are TRBV28 and TRBJ1-4; D ambiguous. Germline CDR1 is MDHEN and CDR2 is SYDVKM. The CDR3 totals 13 residues. V was shortened by 6 bases and J by 8 bases, with 13 bases between the two germline ends. The CDR3 protein is CASRSRFREKLFF. The CDR3 DNA reads as TGTGCCAGCAGAAGCAGGTTTCGAGAAAAACTGTTTTTT.

This clone was recorded a few times. The chain is built from TRBV30 and TRBJ2-3; 7 positions match TRBD2. The CDR3 runs to 15 residues. V dropped 0 bases and J dropped 3; count of bases not matched to a gene: 6. CDR1 is GTSNPN, CDR2 SVGIG, per germline (reference sequence). CDR3: CAWSVGRGRTDTQYF. CDR3 nucleotides: TGTGCCTGGAGTGTTGGGAGGGGCCGGACAGATACGCAGTATTTT.

V usage is TRBV5-6 and J usage is TRBJ2-7, with TRBD2 identical over 8 bases. There are 13 residues in the CDR3. J gave up 4 bases and V 4 bases, and 4 bases lay outside the gene matches. CDR1 and CDR2 (germline): SGHDT, YYEEEE. CDR3 sequence: CASSPLAGYEQYV. CDR3 sequence (DNA): TGTGCCAGCAGCCCATTAGCGGGGTACGAGCAGTACGTC.

This clone has only one observation. J is TRBJ1-1 and V is TRBV6-5; tentative D call: TRBD1 (6 bases). The CDR3 spans 14 residues. The germline gives CDR1 MNHEY, CDR2 SVGAGI. The V and J ends lost 9 bases and 6 bases respectively, with 20 bases between them. The CDR3 nucleotides read TGTGCCAGTACTACGCAGGGGAAAGCGGCTGAAGCTTTCTTT. Its protein is CASTTQGKAAEAFF.

This clone came up many times. The rearrangement uses TRBV10-1 and TRBJ2-3; 7 bases line up with TRBD1. Looked up from germline, CDR1 is WNHNN and CDR2 is SYGVQD (reference sequence). The CDR3 runs 15 residues. V shed 2 bases, J shed 4 bases, and the junction held 6 bases outside the gene matches. The CDR3 DNA reads TGCGCCAGCAGTGAGACGACAGGGCTTGCAGATACGCAGTATTTT. Translated: CASSETTGLADTQYF.

This clone was recorded a few times. The rearrangement links TRBV25-1 to TRBJ2-2; possibly TRBD2 for D (6 bases). The CDR3 length is 15 residues. Trimming took 3 bases from V and 9 from J, leaving 17 bases between them. Germline V gene data show CDR1 as MGHDK and CDR2 as SYGVNS. CDR3 residues: CASSEKFPLARELFF. The CDR3 DNA reads TGTGCCAGCAGTGAGAAGTTCCCTCTAGCGCGGGAGCTGTTTTTT.

V gene TRBV9 combines with J gene TRBJ2-2; D possibly corresponds to TRBD2 (6 bases). Germline loops: CDR1 SGDLS, CDR2 YYNGEE. This CDR3 comprises 15 residues. The V end lost 0 bases, the J end lost 4 bases, and 10 bases lay between the germline ends. CDR3: CASSVDGLLTGELFF. For the CDR3, the DNA is TGTGCCAGCAGCGTAGACGGACTACTCACCGGGGAGCTGTTTTTT.

The V gene is TRBV5-4, the J gene TRBJ1-4, with 9 bases lining up with TRBD1. Germline-derived CDR1 and CDR2 are SGHNT and YYREEE (reference sequence). This CDR3 contains 16 residues. V shed 3 bases, J shed 3 bases, and the junction held 6 bases outside the gene matches. Here the CDR3 DNA reads TGTGCCAGCAGCTCTTACAGGGGGCTGGCTAATGAAAAACTGTTTTTT. This translates into CASSSYRGLANEKLFF.

This clone showed up just a few times. The chain combines TRBV27 with TRBJ2-3; TRBD2 aligns across 9 bases. The ends lost 4 bases at V and 2 bases at J; junction bases unmatched: 10. This CDR3 has 17 amino acids. The germline V gene encodes CDR1 MNHEY and CDR2 SMNVEV (reference sequence). CDR3 in amino acids: CASSSLGAGGPTDTQYF. The CDR3 DNA reads as TGTGCCAGCAGTTCCCTTGGAGCGGGGGGACCCACAGATACGCAGTATTTT.

CDR3 loop: CASSPLTGRETQYF. CDR3 bases: TGCGCCAGCAGCCCTTTGACAGGGAGAGAGACCCAGTACTTC. The chain is built from TRBV4-1 and TRBJ2-5; 7 bases match TRBD1. Unmatched junction bases numbered 6, after V lost 4 bases and J lost 4 bases. Germline V gene data show CDR1 as MGHRA and CDR2 as YSYEKL. The CDR3 extends over 14 amino acids.

This chain joins TRBV28 and TRBJ2-7; possibly TRBD1 for D (6 bases). V lost 6 bases and J 2 bases, leaving 17 bases between the germline ends. This CDR3 comprises 15 residues. Germline CDR1 is MDHEN and CDR2 is SYDVKM. The CDR3 DNA reads TGTGCCAGCAGCCCCGGGACATTTCCAACCTACGAGCAGTACGTC. This gives the protein CASSPGTFPTYEQYV.

This clone was seen just once. This sequence joins TRBV2 and TRBJ2-1; TRBD1 might be the D (5 bases). Germline CDR1 and CDR2: SNHLY and FYNNEI. V was pared by 10 bases and J by 7 bases, with 14 bases between. The CDR3 runs to 12 residues. The chain's CDR3 is CATSEGANEQFF. The CDR3 bases are TGTGCCACGAGTGAAGGGGCAAATGAGCAGTTCTTC.

This chain connects TRBV10-1 to TRBJ2-1, with D possibly TRBD1 on 6 matching bases. V was shortened by 6 bases and J by 0 bases, with 15 bases between the two germline ends. Germline-derived CDR1 and CDR2 are WNHNN and SYGVQD (reference sequence). CDR3 length: 16 residues. The CDR3 loop is CASSNQTGSSYNEQFF. The CDR3 DNA reads TGCGCCAGCAGCAACCAAACAGGGAGCTCCTACAATGAGCAGTTCTTC.

V gene TRBV5-8 combines with J gene TRBJ2-5; D might be TRBD2 (6 bases). CDR3 length equals 16 residues. Looked up from germline, CDR1 is SGHTS and CDR2 is YDEGEE. V was trimmed by 4 bases and J by 5 bases, leaving 21 bases between them. CDR3 DNA sequence: TGTGCCAGCAGCCGGTGGGGCGGGGAGTTGTTGGAGACCCAGTACTTC. It specifies CASSRWGGELLETQYF. The full variable domain, in which reference TRBV5-8 and TRBJ2-5 provide the parts outside the CDR3, is EAGVTQSPTHLIKTRGQQATLRCSPISGHTSVYWYQQALGLGLQFLLWYDEGEERNRGNFPPRFSGRQFPNYSSELNVNALELEDSALYLCASSRWGGELLETQYFGPGTRLLVL.

The chain employs TRBV19 and TRBJ2-3; D is unclear. V was trimmed by 8 bases and J by 4 bases, leaving 10 bases between them. The CDR3 runs 12 residues. The germline gives CDR1 LNHDA, CDR2 SQIVND (reference sequence). CDR3: CASSSGPDTQYF. The CDR3 bases are TGTGCCAGTTCGAGTGGGCCAGATACGCAGTATTTT.

This clone was detected a few times. The chain employs TRBV14 and TRBJ2-6, with 9 bases matching TRBD1. This CDR3 region has 15 residues. The germline CDR1 and CDR2 sequences are SGHDN and FVKESK. V shed 4 bases and J 6 bases; nucleotides not matched to a gene: 4. CDR3 loop: CASSRDRDVANVLTF. DNA of the CDR3: TGTGCCAGCAGCCGGGACAGGGACGTGGCCAACGTCCTGACTTTC.

The gene calls are TRBV6-1 and TRBJ2-7, with D tentatively TRBD2 (5 bases). CDR1 and CDR2 (germline): MNHNS, SASEGT. Trimming took 10 bases from V and 3 from J, leaving 16 bases between them. The CDR3 has 13 amino acids. CDR3: CATSRELFYEQYV. CDR3 nucleotides: TGTGCCACATCCCGGGAACTCTTCTACGAGCAGTACGTC.